This T cell receptor beta chain was captured by sequencing in a study of CD8 T cells in ankylosing spondylitis. The authors made TCR beta libraries by quantitative 5'-RACE with molecular barcodes. TCRdb re-called the 5' RACE reads through MiXCR, storing one row per CDR3 protein. There are 750,000 to 850,000 distinct CDR3 sequences in the sample; approximately 12% occur only once, and 0.51% lies in the top ten. This clonotype was seen a handful of times. Its specificity is unknown. Whole-study results and caveats: The authors found the disease-linked clones to be CD8+ and relatively rare in peripheral blood. It was reported that disease-linked clones were significantly enriched in matched ankylosing spondylitis synovial fluid. Earlier reports found some motif variants in synovial fluid and blood in reactive arthritis. Within ankylosing spondylitis blood, a TCR beta motif made up of under 10 highly homologous variants appeared to be characteristic.

The germline V gene encodes CDR1 SGHRS and CDR2 YFSETQ. V was clipped by 1 base and J by 0 bases, with 8 bases between them. This CDR3 contains 14 residues. The V gene is TRBV5-1, the J gene TRBJ2-7; D gene ambiguous. The sequenced sample was blood, either unsorted or a sorted T cell fraction (not recorded which). This receptor was identified in a male donor with ankylosing spondylitis. This chain's CDR3 is CASSLTEYSYEQYF. The CDR3 bases are TGCGCCAGCAGCTTGACTGAATACTCCTACGAGCAGTACTTC.